This TCR beta chain was recorded in a study of CD4 T cells in lung cancer (dated 2019 in TCRdb). A note on the overall study: In the study, blood T cells from NSCLC patients were screened for responses to candidate mutation-encoded neoepitopes, and neoantigen-specific CD4+ T-cell clones and TCRs were isolated. A few patients undergoing curative-intent resections for stage I-III non-small cell lung cancer provided the tumor and non-adjacent lung tissue. The patients who underwent resection had lung adenocarcinoma or squamous cell carcinoma, were aged 60 to 69 when blood was donated, and were mostly former smokers. Before blood donation, treatments including platinum chemotherapy had been received by the patients, and nivolumab or pembrolizumab had been received by some of the patients. The frequency of neoantigen-specific clonotypes in tumor resections, non-adjacent lung and cultured T-cell products was followed using TCRB deep sequencing.

A note on this clone: Its antigen is not yet known. No base quality values were provided; no much bigger clone lies one nucleotide off.

What the work shows at the level of the full study, not this receptor alone: Some blood-derived responses might be explained by in vitro priming of naive T cells or cross-reactivity rather than by memory responses to the cancer.

The library was built by means of the immunoSEQ multiplex PCR assay. DNA was isolated using Qiagen DNeasy or QIAamp micro DNA kits, and TCRB was sequenced using the Adaptive Biotechnology human TCRB sequencing kit. An Illumina MiSeq was used to sequence the TCRB libraries. In the authors' own workflow: The kit provider's software was used to analyze TCRB sequence data, and Fisher's exact test was used to test clonotype templates for tumor enrichment. The immuneACCESS repertoire file appears here via TCRdb, limited to in-frame rearrangements. These files lack a portion of the clones; in checked studies, under half of the deficit traces to unresolved V genes, and the cause of the others is not known. That table furnishes V, J and clone size, whereas the DNA furnished D and trimming. In this sample the table shows approximately 11,000 clones, more than 60% of which occur a single time. In total, the top ten clones hold 15% of the sample.

From the same resection, non-adjacent lung tissue was collected as far as possible from the malignant lesion, at a distance of at least 3 cm. Trimming takes 5 bases off V and 13 bases off J; junction bases not matched to a gene: 6. The CDR3 has 12 amino acids, counting the end cysteine and phenylalanine. Just the 36-base CDR3 DNA is kept, in frame starting at base 1. CDR1 and CDR2, per the germline V gene, are SGHTA and FQGTGA. Sequences were obtained from normal lung tissue taken away from the tumor. Recombination connected TRBV7-3 to TRBJ1-2; the central 11 bases match TRBD1. The TCR sequence derives from a man aged 60 to 69 with non-small cell lung cancer. The CDR3 loop reads CASSPDRGPLTF. The nucleotide sequence reads TGTGCCAGCAGCCCGGACAGGGGGCCTCTCACCTTC. The CDR3 plus the reference TRBV7-3 and TRBJ1-2 genes for the other parts give the full variable domain: GAGVSQTPSNKVTEKGKYVELRCDPISGHTALYWYRQSLGQGPEFLIYFQGTGAADDSGLPNDRFFAVRPEGSVSTLKIQRTERGDSAVYLCASSPDRGPLTFGSGTRLTVV.